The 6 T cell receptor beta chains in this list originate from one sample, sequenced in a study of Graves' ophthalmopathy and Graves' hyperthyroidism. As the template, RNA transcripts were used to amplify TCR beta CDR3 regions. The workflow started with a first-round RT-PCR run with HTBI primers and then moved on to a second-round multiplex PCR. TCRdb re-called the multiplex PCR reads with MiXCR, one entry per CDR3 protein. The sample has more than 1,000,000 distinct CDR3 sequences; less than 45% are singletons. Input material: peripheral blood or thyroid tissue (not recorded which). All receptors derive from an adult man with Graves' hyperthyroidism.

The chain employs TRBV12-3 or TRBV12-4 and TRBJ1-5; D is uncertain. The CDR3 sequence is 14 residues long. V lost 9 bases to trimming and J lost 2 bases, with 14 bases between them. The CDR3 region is CASTFRGGNQPQHF. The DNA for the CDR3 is TGTGCCAGTACATTTCGGGGTGGCAATCAGCCCCAGCATTTT.

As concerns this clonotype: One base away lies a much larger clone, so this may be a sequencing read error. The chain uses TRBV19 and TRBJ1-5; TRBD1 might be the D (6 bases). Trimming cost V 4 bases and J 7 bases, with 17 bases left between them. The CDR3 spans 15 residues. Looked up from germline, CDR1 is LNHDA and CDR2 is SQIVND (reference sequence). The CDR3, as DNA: TGTGCCAGTAGTACCTCAACAGGGCACGGACAGCCCCAGCATTTT. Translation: CASSTSTGHGQPQHF.

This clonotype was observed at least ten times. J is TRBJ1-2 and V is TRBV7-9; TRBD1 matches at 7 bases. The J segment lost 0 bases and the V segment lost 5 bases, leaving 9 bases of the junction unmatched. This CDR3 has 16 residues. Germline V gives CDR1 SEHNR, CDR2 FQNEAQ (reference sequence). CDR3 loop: CASSRDRDRANYGYTF. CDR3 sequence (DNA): TGTGCCAGCAGCCGCGACCGGGACAGAGCTAACTATGGCTACACCTTC.

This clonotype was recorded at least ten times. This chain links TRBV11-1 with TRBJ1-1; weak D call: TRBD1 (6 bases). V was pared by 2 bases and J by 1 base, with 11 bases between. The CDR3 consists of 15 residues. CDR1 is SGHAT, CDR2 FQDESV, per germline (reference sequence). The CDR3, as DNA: TGTGCCAGCAGCTTAAGTCGGGGGGCGAACACTGAAGCTTTCTTT. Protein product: CASSLSRGANTEAFF.

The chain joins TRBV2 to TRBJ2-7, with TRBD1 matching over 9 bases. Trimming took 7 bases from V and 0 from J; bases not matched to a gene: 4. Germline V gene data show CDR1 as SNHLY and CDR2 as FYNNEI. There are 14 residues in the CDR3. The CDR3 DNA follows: TGTGCCAGCACCGGGACAGGGTACTCCTACGAGCAGTACTTC. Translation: CASTGTGYSYEQYF. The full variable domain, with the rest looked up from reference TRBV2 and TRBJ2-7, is EPEVTQTPSHQVTQMGQEVILRCVPISNHLYFYWYRQILGQKVEFLVSFYNNEISEKSEIFDDQFSVERPDGSNFTLKIRSTKLEDSAMYFCASTGTGYSYEQYFGPGTRLTVT.

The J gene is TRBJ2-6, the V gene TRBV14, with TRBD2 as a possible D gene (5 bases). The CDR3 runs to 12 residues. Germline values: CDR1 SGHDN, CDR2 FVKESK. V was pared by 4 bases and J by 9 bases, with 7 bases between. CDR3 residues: CASSPRDNVLTF. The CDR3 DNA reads TGTGCCAGCAGCCCCCGGGACAACGTCCTGACTTTC.